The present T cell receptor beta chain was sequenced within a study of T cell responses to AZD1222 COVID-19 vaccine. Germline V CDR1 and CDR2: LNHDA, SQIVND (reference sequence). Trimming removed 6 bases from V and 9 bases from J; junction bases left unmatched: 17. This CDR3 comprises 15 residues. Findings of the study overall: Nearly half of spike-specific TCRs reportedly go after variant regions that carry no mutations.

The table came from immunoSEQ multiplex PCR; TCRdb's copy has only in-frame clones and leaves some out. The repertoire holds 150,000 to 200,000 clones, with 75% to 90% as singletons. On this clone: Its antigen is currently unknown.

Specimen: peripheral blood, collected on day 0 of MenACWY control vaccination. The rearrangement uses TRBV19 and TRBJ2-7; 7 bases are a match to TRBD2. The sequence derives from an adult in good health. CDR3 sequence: CASSTYVAGEGLQYF. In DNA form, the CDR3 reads TGTGCCAGTAGCACATACGTGGCGGGAGAGGGATTGCAGTACTTC. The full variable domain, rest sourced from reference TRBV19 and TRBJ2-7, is DGGITQSPKYLFRKEGQNVTLSCEQNLNHDAMYWYRQDPGQGLRLIYYSQIVNDFQKGDIAEGYSVSREKKESFPLTVTSAQKNPTAFYLCASSTYVAGEGLQYFGPGTRLTVT.